Listed below are T cell receptor beta chains from one sample, sequenced in a study of high-grade serous ovarian cancer treatment subgroups. Profiled with immunoSEQ multiplex PCR; TCRdb holds only in-frame clones, not every one. The repertoire holds about 4,300 clones, with approximately 85% as singletons. Sequenced input: tumor tissue. The receptors shown here come from a human donor with high-grade serous ovarian cancer. CDR3s include the opening cysteine and the closing phenylalanine or tryptophan. A D gene is named only where the DNA matches it firmly. Some rows mark clone size as missing; the rest say once, few, many or name a class of expanded clone.

d_gene: NA
len: 13
v_gene: TRBV7-3
j_gene: TRBJ2-1
abundance: NA
CDR3nt: TGTGCCAGCAGCTTAGGCTCGATTAATGAGCAGTTCTTC
CDR3aa: CASSLGSINEQFF

d_gene: NA
len: 15
v_gene: TRBV9
j_gene: TRBJ1-5
abundance: few
CDR3nt: TGTGCCAGCAGCGTAGAGGGCGGGGGGGGTCAGCCCCAGCATTTT
CDR3aa: CASSVEGGGGQPQHF

d_gene: TRBD1
len: 14
v_gene: TRBV5-4
j_gene: TRBJ2-5
abundance: few
CDR3nt: TGTGCCAGCAGCGAGGACAGGGAATTTGGGACCCAGTACTTC
CDR3aa: CASSEDREFGTQYF

d_gene: NA
len: 16
v_gene: TRBV7-9
j_gene: TRBJ1-3
abundance: NA
CDR3nt: TGTGCCAGCAGCTCGCGCGGTTTAGGGGGGAGAAACACCATATATTTT
CDR3aa: CASSSRGLGGRNTIYF

d_gene: NA
len: 16
v_gene: TRBV6-5
j_gene: TRBJ2-7
abundance: NA
CDR3nt: TGTGCCAGCAGTTACTCTAAGGTTTTCCCCTCCTACGAGCAGTACTTC
CDR3aa: CASSYSKVFPSYEQYF

d_gene: NA
len: 13
v_gene: TRBV7-3
j_gene: TRBJ1-1
abundance: once
CDR3nt: TGTGCCAGCAGTCTTAGGGGCGGAACTGAAGCTTTCTTT
CDR3aa: CASSLRGGTEAFF

d_gene: TRBD2
len: 16
v_gene: TRBV11-2
j_gene: TRBJ2-1
abundance: NA
CDR3nt: TGTGCCAGCAGCACCCGACTAGCGGGGGTCTACAATGAGCAGTTCTTC
CDR3aa: CASSTRLAGVYNEQFF

d_gene: TRBD2
len: 16
v_gene: TRBV9
j_gene: TRBJ2-1
abundance: NA
CDR3nt: TGTGCCAGCAGCGTAGCTGGGCGGGGGGGCTCGGATGAGCAGTTCTTC
CDR3aa: CASSVAGRGGSDEQFF

d_gene: TRBD1
len: 22
v_gene: TRBV10-3
j_gene: TRBJ2-3
abundance: NA
CDR3nt: TGTGCCATCGGACTCCGGGACAGGGGGCGCACGGGAATAACTCCTAGCACAGATACGCAGTATTTT
CDR3aa: CAIGLRDRGRTGITPSTDTQYF

d_gene: TRBD1
len: 20
v_gene: TRBV4-3
j_gene: TRBJ1-5
abundance: NA
CDR3nt: TGCGCCAGCAGCCAAGATAAAGGGACAGGGGGCCGTAATAGCAATCAGCCCCAGCATTTT
CDR3aa: CASSQDKGTGGRNSNQPQHF

d_gene: TRBD1
len: 13
v_gene: TRBV2
j_gene: TRBJ1-4
abundance: NA
CDR3nt: TGTGCCAGCGGGGACAGGGGGGAGGAAAAACTGTTTTTT
CDR3aa: CASGDRGEEKLFF

d_gene: NA
len: 15
v_gene: TRBV7-2
j_gene: TRBJ1-6
abundance: NA
CDR3nt: TGTGCCAGCAGCTTACCCCGGCGAAATAATTCACCCCTCCACTTT
CDR3aa: CASSLPRRNNSPLHF

d_gene: NA
len: 14
v_gene: TRBV18
j_gene: TRBJ2-1
abundance: NA
CDR3nt: TGTGCCAGCTCACCTATCGGCGCCTACAATGAGCAGTTCTTC
CDR3aa: CASSPIGAYNEQFF

d_gene: TRBD1
len: 15
v_gene: TRBV10-3
j_gene: TRBJ2-5
abundance: once
CDR3nt: TGTGCCATCAGTGGCCCGGGACAGGGTTATGAGACCCAGTACTTC
CDR3aa: CAISGPGQGYETQYF

d_gene: TRBD2
len: 14
v_gene: TRBV29-1
j_gene: TRBJ2-5
abundance: NA
CDR3nt: TGCAGCGGTGGCGGGGGGGCCGATCCAGAGACCCAGTACTTC
CDR3aa: CSGGGGADPETQYF

d_gene: NA
len: 14
v_gene: TRBV11-1
j_gene: TRBJ1-1
abundance: NA
CDR3nt: TGTGCCAGCAGCCCCACACAGGGGAACACTGAAGCTTTCTTT
CDR3aa: CASSPTQGNTEAFF

d_gene: TRBD1
len: 14
v_gene: TRBV6-1
j_gene: TRBJ1-6
abundance: NA
CDR3nt: TGTGCCAGCAGTGACGGGACAGGGAATTCACCCCTCCACTTT
CDR3aa: CASSDGTGNSPLHF

d_gene: TRBD2
len: 15
v_gene: TRBV5-1
j_gene: TRBJ2-3
abundance: large
CDR3nt: TGCGCCAGCAGCTTCGGGACTAGCGGTGGAGATACGCAGTATTTT
CDR3aa: CASSFGTSGGDTQYF

d_gene: NA
len: 14
v_gene: TRBV27
j_gene: TRBJ2-7
abundance: few
CDR3nt: TGTGCCAGCAGTTCCTTAACCCGACCCTACGAGCAGTACTTC
CDR3aa: CASSSLTRPYEQYF

d_gene: NA
len: 13
v_gene: TRBV18
j_gene: TRBJ1-1
abundance: NA
CDR3nt: TGTGCCAGCTCACCACCAGGGGCGGCGGAAGCTTTCTTT
CDR3aa: CASSPPGAAEAFF

d_gene: TRBD1
len: 14
v_gene: TRBV6-5
j_gene: TRBJ2-3
abundance: NA
CDR3nt: TGTGCCAGCAAGGGGGCCCTAAGCACAGATACGCAGTATTTT
CDR3aa: CASKGALSTDTQYF

d_gene: NA
len: 18
v_gene: TRBV12-2
j_gene: TRBJ2-5
abundance: NA
CDR3nt: TGTGCAAGTCGCTTGCGCGGTGGCGGCGGGGGGGCTCTGGAGACCCAGTACTTC
CDR3aa: CASRLRGGGGGALETQYF

d_gene: NA
len: 15
v_gene: TRBV7-9
j_gene: TRBJ1-2
abundance: once
CDR3nt: TGTGCCAGCAGCTTAGGGAGGCAGGGGAACTATGGCTACACCTTC
CDR3aa: CASSLGRQGNYGYTF

d_gene: TRBD1
len: 17
v_gene: TRBV10-3
j_gene: TRBJ1-2
abundance: NA
CDR3nt: TGTGCCATCAGTGCCGATCGAACCGGGACAGCTAACTATGGCTACACCTTC
CDR3aa: CAISADRTGTANYGYTF

d_gene: TRBD1
len: 16
v_gene: TRBV18
j_gene: TRBJ2-7
abundance: NA
CDR3nt: TGTGCCAGCTCACCCTGGGCCGGACAGGGCTTAAGGGAGCAGTACTTC
CDR3aa: CASSPWAGQGLREQYF

d_gene: TRBD1
len: 13
v_gene: TRBV18
j_gene: TRBJ1-2
abundance: NA
CDR3nt: TGTGCCAGCTCGCCACAGGGGGCTTATGGCTACACCTTC
CDR3aa: CASSPQGAYGYTF

d_gene: TRBD2
len: 15
v_gene: TRBV7-9
j_gene: TRBJ2-5
abundance: NA
CDR3nt: TGTGCCATCCTAACCTCAGCGGGGCTGGGAGAGACCCAGTACTTC
CDR3aa: CAILTSAGLGETQYF

d_gene: NA
len: 14
v_gene: TRBV5-4
j_gene: TRBJ1-6
abundance: few
CDR3nt: TGTGCCAGCTGGAAACAGGGAGAGGGATCACCCCTCCACTTT
CDR3aa: CASWKQGEGSPLHF

d_gene: NA
len: 11
v_gene: TRBV20-1
j_gene: TRBJ1-4
abundance: NA
CDR3nt: TGCAGTGCCCTGTTGAATGAAAAACTGTTTTTT
CDR3aa: CSALLNEKLFF

d_gene: TRBD1
len: 16
v_gene: TRBV10-2
j_gene: TRBJ1-2
abundance: NA
CDR3nt: TGCGCCAGCAGTGAGGGGACAGGGCTTTCGGGCCATGGCTACACCTTC
CDR3aa: CASSEGTGLSGHGYTF

d_gene: NA
len: 15
v_gene: TRBV19
j_gene: TRBJ2-5
abundance: few
CDR3nt: TGTGCCAGTAGTATCGGGGCGGGGGCTCAGGGGACCCAGTACTTC
CDR3aa: CASSIGAGAQGTQYF

d_gene: TRBD2
len: 18
v_gene: TRBV4-1
j_gene: TRBJ2-4
abundance: NA
CDR3nt: TGCGCCAGCAGCCAAGGGACTAGCGGGGGGGATCCTAGGAACATTCAGTACTTC
CDR3aa: CASSQGTSGGDPRNIQYF

d_gene: NA
len: 16
v_gene: TRBV7-3
j_gene: TRBJ2-3
abundance: NA
CDR3nt: TGTGCCAGCAGCCGTTACAGTTTTACTAGCACAGATACGCAGTATTTT
CDR3aa: CASSRYSFTSTDTQYF

d_gene: NA
len: 14
v_gene: TRBV18
j_gene: TRBJ2-2
abundance: NA
CDR3nt: TGTGCCAGCTCACCACGAGCGAACACCGGGGAGCTGTTTTTT
CDR3aa: CASSPRANTGELFF

d_gene: NA
len: 13
v_gene: TRBV30
j_gene: TRBJ1-1
abundance: few
CDR3nt: TGTGCCTGGAGTTCCGACAGCAGCACTGAAGCTTTCTTT
CDR3aa: CAWSSDSSTEAFF

d_gene: NA
len: 16
v_gene: TRBV19
j_gene: TRBJ1-1
abundance: NA
CDR3nt: TGTGCCAGTAGTGTAACTCGGGGGGGGCGTCATGGTGAAGCTTTCTTT
CDR3aa: CASSVTRGGRHGEAFF

d_gene: NA
len: 13
v_gene: TRBV10-2
j_gene: TRBJ2-1
abundance: NA
CDR3nt: TGCGCCAGCAGTGAATTTCCTAGGAATGAGCAGTTCTTC
CDR3aa: CASSEFPRNEQFF

d_gene: NA
len: 13
v_gene: TRBV4-2
j_gene: TRBJ2-1
abundance: NA
CDR3nt: TGTGCCAGCAGCCAGAAACAGGGAGATGAGCAGTTCTTC
CDR3aa: CASSQKQGDEQFF

d_gene: NA
len: 14
v_gene: TRBV4-2
j_gene: TRBJ2-3
abundance: NA
CDR3nt: TGTGCCAGCAGCCACTGGGGGGGCACAGATACGCAGTATTTT
CDR3aa: CASSHWGGTDTQYF

d_gene: NA
len: 13
v_gene: TRBV7-2
j_gene: TRBJ1-5
abundance: few
CDR3nt: TGTGCCAGCAGCTTTGTAATCGATCAGCCCCAGCATTTT
CDR3aa: CASSFVIDQPQHF

d_gene: NA
len: 12
v_gene: TRBV5-8
j_gene: TRBJ2-2
abundance: NA
CDR3nt: TGTGCCAGCGGGCTGAGAACCGGGGAGCTGTTTTTT
CDR3aa: CASGLRTGELFF

d_gene: NA
len: 15
v_gene: TRBV4-1
j_gene: TRBJ2-7
abundance: few
CDR3nt: TGCGCCAGCAGCCAAGTTGTGACAGCTTCCTACGAGCAGTACTTC
CDR3aa: CASSQVVTASYEQYF

d_gene: NA
len: 14
v_gene: TRBV19
j_gene: TRBJ2-7
abundance: NA
CDR3nt: TGTGCCAGTAGTTCCGTTCAGGGCGCCTACGAGCAGTACTTC
CDR3aa: CASSSVQGAYEQYF

d_gene: TRBD1
len: 16
v_gene: TRBV30
j_gene: TRBJ1-2
abundance: NA
CDR3nt: TGTGCCTGGAGCCAGACCAGGACAGGGGGCGGCTATGGCTACACCTTC
CDR3aa: CAWSQTRTGGGYGYTF

d_gene: NA
len: 13
v_gene: TRBV7-6
j_gene: TRBJ1-2
abundance: NA
CDR3nt: TGTGCCAGCAGCTTAGGTCCGGGGGATGGCTACACCTTC
CDR3aa: CASSLGPGDGYTF

d_gene: TRBD1
len: 17
v_gene: TRBV5-1
j_gene: TRBJ2-2
abundance: NA
CDR3nt: TGCGCCAGCAGCTTTTGGATGGGACAGGGGGCGACCGGGGAGCTGTTTTTT
CDR3aa: CASSFWMGQGATGELFF

d_gene: TRBD1
len: 14
v_gene: TRBV7-2
j_gene: TRBJ2-5
abundance: NA
CDR3nt: TGTGCCAGCAGCTTACGGACAGGGGGGGAGACCCAGTACTTC
CDR3aa: CASSLRTGGETQYF

d_gene: NA
len: 15
v_gene: TRBV6-1
j_gene: TRBJ2-1
abundance: NA
CDR3nt: TGTGCCAGCAGCGAACCGGGACTCACTTACAATGAGCAGTTCTTC
CDR3aa: CASSEPGLTYNEQFF

d_gene: TRBD2
len: 17
v_gene: TRBV5-1
j_gene: TRBJ2-3
abundance: NA
CDR3nt: TGCGCCAGCAGCTTGGCTTATTCGGGGGGGGGCTTGGATACGCAGTATTTT
CDR3aa: CASSLAYSGGGLDTQYF

d_gene: NA
len: 13
v_gene: TRBV7-9
j_gene: TRBJ1-2
abundance: few
CDR3nt: TGTGCCAGCAGAAAGGGAACGAAAGGGGGCTACACCTTC
CDR3aa: CASRKGTKGGYTF

d_gene: NA
len: 15
v_gene: TRBV5-3
j_gene: TRBJ1-1
abundance: NA
CDR3nt: TGTGCCAGAAGCTTCCACCTCCCCACGAACACTGAAGCTTTCTTT
CDR3aa: CARSFHLPTNTEAFF

d_gene: TRBD1
len: 14
v_gene: TRBV11-2
j_gene: TRBJ2-4
abundance: NA
CDR3nt: TGTGCCAGCAGCTCAAGGGACAGTTCGAACATTCAGTACTTC
CDR3aa: CASSSRDSSNIQYF

d_gene: TRBD1
len: 14
v_gene: TRBV5-1
j_gene: TRBJ1-1
abundance: few
CDR3nt: TGCGCCAGCAGCTTGAGGACAGGTAACACTGAAGCTTTCTTT
CDR3aa: CASSLRTGNTEAFF

d_gene: TRBD1
len: 16
v_gene: TRBV4-3
j_gene: TRBJ1-2
abundance: NA
CDR3nt: TGCGCCAGCAGCCAATTGGGGACAGGGTCTAACTATGGCTACACCTTC
CDR3aa: CASSQLGTGSNYGYTF

d_gene: NA
len: 13
v_gene: TRBV7-2
j_gene: TRBJ2-3
abundance: NA
CDR3nt: TGTGCCAGCAGCTCCCTCCGCACAGATACGCAGTATTTT
CDR3aa: CASSSLRTDTQYF

d_gene: TRBD2
len: 16
v_gene: TRBV5-6
j_gene: TRBJ2-1
abundance: NA
CDR3nt: TGTGCCAGCACGCCGGGACTAGCTAATTCCTACAATGAGCAGTTCTTC
CDR3aa: CASTPGLANSYNEQFF

d_gene: NA
len: 12
v_gene: TRBV6-6
j_gene: TRBJ2-1
abundance: NA
CDR3nt: TGTGCCAGCAGCCCCGGGGCAGGGATGGGGTTCTTC
CDR3aa: CASSPGAGMGFF

d_gene: NA
len: 14
v_gene: TRBV9
j_gene: TRBJ2-5
abundance: few
CDR3nt: TGTGCCAGCAGCGTAGCGGATGTCGGAGAGACCCAGTACTTC
CDR3aa: CASSVADVGETQYF

d_gene: TRBD1
len: 16
v_gene: TRBV28
j_gene: TRBJ2-5
abundance: NA
CDR3nt: TGTGCCAGCAGCCCGGGACAGGGAAAGACGGGAGAGACCCAGTACTTC
CDR3aa: CASSPGQGKTGETQYF